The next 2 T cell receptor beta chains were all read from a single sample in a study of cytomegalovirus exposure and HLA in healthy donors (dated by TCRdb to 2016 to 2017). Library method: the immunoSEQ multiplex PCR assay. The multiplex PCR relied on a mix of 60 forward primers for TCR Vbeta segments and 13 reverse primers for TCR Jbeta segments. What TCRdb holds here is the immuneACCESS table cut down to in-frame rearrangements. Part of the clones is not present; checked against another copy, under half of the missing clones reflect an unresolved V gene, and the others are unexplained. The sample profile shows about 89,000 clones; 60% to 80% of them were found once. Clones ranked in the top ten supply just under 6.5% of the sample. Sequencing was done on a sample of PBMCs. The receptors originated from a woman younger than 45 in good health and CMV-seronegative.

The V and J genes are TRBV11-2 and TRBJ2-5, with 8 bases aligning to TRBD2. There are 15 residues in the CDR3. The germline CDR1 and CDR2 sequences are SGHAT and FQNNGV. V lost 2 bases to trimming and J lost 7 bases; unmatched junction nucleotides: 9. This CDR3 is CASSLITGGMGTQYF. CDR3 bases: TGTGCCAGCAGCTTAATAACGGGGGGGATGGGGACCCAGTACTTC.

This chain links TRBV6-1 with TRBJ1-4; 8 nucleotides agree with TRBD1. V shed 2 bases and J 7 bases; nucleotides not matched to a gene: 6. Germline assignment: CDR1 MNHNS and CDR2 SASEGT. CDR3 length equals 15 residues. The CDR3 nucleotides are TGTGCCAGCAGTGAAATGGACAGGGCGGGTGAAAAACTGTTTTTT. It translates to CASSEMDRAGEKLFF.